The 23 T cell receptor beta chains below come from one sample, sequenced in a study of CD8 T cells in ankylosing spondylitis. No cognate antigen is known for these TCRs. Study-level findings and limits: Made up of fewer than 10 highly homologous variants, a TCR beta motif appeared characteristic of ankylosing spondylitis blood.

TCRdb fed the 5' RACE reads into MiXCR, producing one record per CDR3 protein. Of some 800,000 distinct CDR3 sequences listed, roughly 12% are singletons. The source material was blood, either unsorted or a sorted T cell fraction (not recorded which). The receptors were gathered from a male donor with ankylosing spondylitis.

This clonotype has at least ten counts. The genes are TRBV28 and TRBJ1-4; TRBD1 aligns across 7 bases. Losses at the gene ends were 4 bases for V and 7 bases for J; bases not matched to a gene: 6. The CDR3 is 14 amino acids. Germline CDR1 is MDHEN and CDR2 is SYDVKM. CDR3 bases: TGTGCCAGCAGTTCACAGGGGCGGGGTGAAAAACTGTTTTTT. Translating it yields CASSSQGRGEKLFF.

This clonotype was seen more than once but under ten times. V usage is TRBV9 and J usage is TRBJ2-5; D may be TRBD2 (5 bases). Per germline, CDR1 SGDLS and CDR2 YYNGEE. V was cut by 0 bases and J by 5 bases, with 11 bases left in between. The length of the CDR3 is 14 residues. The DNA for the CDR3 is TGTGCCAGCAGCGTAGACCTAGCAAGTGAGACCCAGTACTTC. As protein: CASSVDLASETQYF. The full variable domain, rest sourced from reference TRBV9 and TRBJ2-5, is DSGVTQTPKHLITATGQRVTLRCSPRSGDLSVYWYQQSLDQGLQFLIQYYNGEERAKGNILERFSAQQFPDLHSELNLSSLELGDSALYFCASSVDLASETQYFGPGTRLLVL.

Many counts were recorded for this clonotype. The chain recombines TRBV29-1 with TRBJ2-5; TRBD1 or TRBD2 may be the D gene (5 bases each). This CDR3 comprises 10 residues. V was clipped by 7 bases and J by 5 bases, with 8 bases between them. Germline values: CDR1 SQVTM, CDR2 ANQGSEA. CDR3 sequence (DNA): TGCAGCGGGGGGATGGAGACCCAGTACTTC. Amino acids: CSGGMETQYF.

This clonotype was found a few times. The chain employs TRBV4-3 and TRBJ1-5; 11 nucleotides line up with TRBD1. The CDR3 is made up of 13 amino acids. CDR1 and CDR2 from the germline V gene are LGHNA and YSLEER. V gave up 4 bases and J gave up 12 bases; unmatched junction bases: 5. This CDR3 is CASSRGQGASQHF. CDR3 DNA sequence: TGCGCCAGCAGCCGAGGACAGGGGGCCAGCCAGCATTTT.

The chain is built from TRBV18 and TRBJ1-4; no reliable D call. V shed 5 bases and J shed 1 base, with 14 bases lying between them. Germline CDR1 and CDR2: KGHSH and LQKENI. CDR3 length equals 16 residues. The CDR3, as DNA: TGTGCCAGCTCAGATCGTTTAGGAGGAACTAATGAAAAACTGTTTTTT. Its protein product is CASSDRLGGTNEKLFF. Full variable domain (missing parts from reference TRBV18 and TRBJ1-4): NAGVMQNPRHLVRRRGQEARLRCSPMKGHSHVYWYRQLPEEGLKFMVYLQKENIIDESGMPKERFSAEFPKEGPSILRIQQVVRGDSAAYFCASSDRLGGTNEKLFFGSGTQLSVL.

A few counts support this clonotype. The chain has TRBV18 and TRBJ1-3, with TRBD1 matching over 8 bases. The germline CDR1 and CDR2 sequences are KGHSH and LQKENI. Trimming removed 3 bases from V and 3 bases from J; junction bases left unmatched: 7. The CDR3 covers 16 residues. CDR3 sequence reads: CASSPARTGFGNTIYF. The CDR3 region has the DNA TGTGCCAGCTCACCTGCCAGGACAGGGTTTGGAAACACCATATATTTT.

This chain joins TRBV11-1 and TRBJ2-5, with 9 bases aligning to TRBD1. Germline V gene data show CDR1 as SGHAT and CDR2 as FQDESV (reference sequence). With V trimmed by 5 bases and J by 2 bases, 6 bases remained unmatched. The CDR3 length is 15 residues. This chain's CDR3 is CASSNRDRAQETQYF. CDR3 sequence (DNA): TGTGCCAGCAGCAACCGGGACAGGGCTCAAGAGACCCAGTACTTC.

J is TRBJ2-3 and V is TRBV20-1; 9 nucleotides match TRBD2. Germline V lookup: CDR1 DFQATT, CDR2 SNEGSKA (reference sequence). Trimming at V came to 5 bases and at J to 2 bases, leaving 2 bases not matched to a gene. The CDR3 is 13 residues long. The CDR3 region has the DNA TGCAGTGCTGGACTAGCGACCACAGATACGCAGTATTTT. It translates to CSAGLATTDTQYF.

At least ten counts were recorded for this clonotype. The CDR3 protein is CSATGGNYGYTF. Here the CDR3 DNA reads TGCAGTGCGACAGGGGGGAACTATGGCTACACCTTC. The V and J genes are TRBV20-1 and TRBJ1-2; TRBD1 aligns across 9 bases. CDR3 length: 12 amino acids. J gave up 2 bases and V 6 bases, and 1 base lay outside the gene matches. Germline V gives CDR1 DFQATT, CDR2 SNEGSKA (reference sequence).

This clonotype was found many times. The chain uses TRBV10-3 and TRBJ2-1; D possibly corresponds to TRBD2 (6 bases). Trimming removed 11 bases from V and 8 bases from J, with 19 bases in between. Per germline, CDR1 ENHRY and CDR2 SYGVKD. The CDR3 has 13 amino acids. The CDR3 DNA follows: TGTGCCGTATCCGGGACTCCCCCCGATGAGCAGTTCTTC. It yields the protein CAVSGTPPDEQFF.

V and J are TRBV4-2 and TRBJ2-1; 8 bases match TRBD2. Germline lookup yields CDR1 LGHNA and CDR2 YNFKEQ. The CDR3 contains 19 residues. Unmatched junction bases numbered 17, after V lost 3 bases and J lost 4 bases. CDR3 sequence reads: CASSQDFGTGTSDYNEQFF. CDR3 sequence (DNA): TGTGCCAGCAGCCAGGACTTCGGGACCGGGACTAGTGATTACAATGAGCAGTTCTTC.

For the CDR3, the DNA is TGTGCCAGCAGAATTTTAGGGGGATTCTACAATGAGCAGTTCTTC. Translation: CASRILGGFYNEQFF. The chain has TRBV27 and TRBJ2-1, with D possibly TRBD1 on 6 matching bases. V was clipped by 6 bases and J by 3 bases, with 15 bases between them. CDR1 and CDR2 (germline): MNHEY, SMNVEV (reference sequence). The CDR3 sequence is 15 residues long.

A few counts support this clonotype. The V and J genes are TRBV20-1 and TRBJ2-7; TRBD1 aligns across 11 bases. Trimming cost V 1 base and J 0 bases; bases outside gene matches: 2. The germline V gene has CDR1 DFQATT and CDR2 SNEGSKA (reference sequence). The CDR3 is 15 residues long. CDR3 region: CSARGGTGGSYEQYF. DNA of the CDR3: TGCAGTGCTAGAGGAGGGACAGGGGGCTCCTACGAGCAGTACTTC.

CDR3 DNA: TGTGCCACCAGTGATTCCTTACCTTTCCGGGAGCTGTTTTTT. Protein sequence: CATSDSLPFRELFF. The chain is built from TRBV24-1 and TRBJ2-2; no clear D gene. In germline, CDR1 is KGHDR, CDR2 SFDVKD. Trimming cost V 2 bases and J 9 bases, with 12 bases left between them. The CDR3 runs 14 residues.

Comments on this clonotype: Given a much more abundant clone one base away, this may be a read error. The chain links TRBV12-3 or TRBV12-4 to TRBJ1-1; D gene ambiguous. This CDR3 has 12 residues. The V and J ends lost 6 bases and 0 bases respectively, with 5 bases between them. CDR3 bases: TGTGCCAGCAGGTGGGTGAACACTGAAGCTTTCTTT. Residues: CASRWVNTEAFF.

This clonotype was picked up a small number of times. This chain links TRBV7-3 with TRBJ1-6, with D uncertain. Germline-derived CDR1 and CDR2 are SGHTA and FQGTGA. This CDR3 has 14 residues. The V end was cut by 1 base, the J end by 9 bases, with 10 bases between. CDR3 coding DNA: TGTGCCAGCAGCTTAATTGCGTTGGGTTCACCCCTCCACTTT. Residues: CASSLIALGSPLHF. Full variable domain (outside the CDR3, taken from reference TRBV7-3 and TRBJ1-6): GAGVSQTPSNKVTEKGKYVELRCDPISGHTALYWYRQSLGQGPEFLIYFQGTGAADDSGLPNDRFFAVRPEGSVSTLKIQRTERGDSAVYLCASSLIALGSPLHFGNGTRLTVT.

The V gene is TRBV9, the J gene TRBJ2-1, with 12 positions matching TRBD2. The CDR3 spans 19 residues. The V segment lost 4 bases and the J segment 6 bases; nucleotides outside the gene matches: 17. In germline, CDR1 is SGDLS, CDR2 YYNGEE. The CDR3 reads CASSTHPTGASGGANEQFF. CDR3 sequence (DNA): TGTGCCAGCAGCACTCACCCTACCGGGGCTAGCGGGGGGGCCAATGAGCAGTTCTTC.

The sample holds a few counts of this clonotype. V usage is TRBV4-3 and J usage is TRBJ2-3; TRBD2 matches at 9 bases. Germline CDR1 LGHNA, CDR2 YSLEER. There are 16 residues in the CDR3. The V gene end was trimmed by 3 bases and the J gene end by 2 bases; junction bases not matched to a gene: 6. The CDR3 here is CASSQGAGGNTDTQYF. In nucleotides, the CDR3 is TGCGCCAGCAGCCAGGGAGCGGGGGGTAACACAGATACGCAGTATTTT.

The chain is built from TRBV20-1 and TRBJ2-1; D is unclear. The V and J ends lost 1 base and 0 bases respectively, with 10 bases between them. CDR3 length equals 15 residues. CDR1 and CDR2 from the germline V gene are DFQATT and SNEGSKA (reference sequence). CDR3 in amino acids: CSARALAFSYNEQFF. For the CDR3, the DNA is TGCAGTGCTAGAGCTCTTGCGTTCTCCTACAATGAGCAGTTCTTC.

The chain uses TRBV5-1 and TRBJ2-2, with a possible D match to TRBD2 (7 bases). Trimming pared 0 bases from V and 1 base from J, leaving 13 bases between. Germline V lookup: CDR1 SGHRS, CDR2 YFSETQ. The CDR3 sequence is 17 residues long. The CDR3 loop reads CASSLGRGGRNTGELFF. CDR3 bases: TGCGCCAGCAGCTTGGGTCGCGGGGGCCGGAACACCGGGGAGCTGTTTTTT.

The V gene is TRBV20-1, the J gene TRBJ2-3; D remains ambiguous. Trimming shortened V by 0 bases and J by 2 bases, and 6 bases separated the two germline ends. Looked up from germline, CDR1 is DFQATT and CDR2 is SNEGSKA (reference sequence). The CDR3 consists of 13 residues. CDR3 residues: CSARDSTTDTQYF. The CDR3 nucleotides read TGCAGTGCTAGAGATTCAACCACAGATACGCAGTATTTT.

This clonotype turned up a few times. The chain employs TRBV9 and TRBJ2-1; D gene unclear. The CDR3 extends over 13 amino acids. Germline CDR1 and CDR2: SGDLS and YYNGEE. Trimming left V 3 bases short and J 7 bases short, with 11 bases between. This CDR3 reads CASSESASNEQFF. CDR3 coding DNA: TGTGCCAGCAGCGAGTCGGCCTCAAATGAGCAGTTCTTC. Filled out from reference TRBV9 and TRBJ2-1, the complete variable domain reads DSGVTQTPKHLITATGQRVTLRCSPRSGDLSVYWYQQSLDQGLQFLIQYYNGEERAKGNILERFSAQQFPDLHSELNLSSLELGDSALYFCASSESASNEQFFGPGTRLTVL.

This chain connects TRBV5-5 to TRBJ2-7; 10 nucleotides agree with TRBD2. The germline V gene has CDR1 SGHKS and CDR2 YYEKEE (reference sequence). Trimming cost V 1 base and J 7 bases; bases outside gene matches: 5. The CDR3 is 14 residues long. The CDR3 spells CASSLILAGAEQYF. In DNA, the CDR3 is TGTGCCAGCAGCTTGATTCTAGCGGGAGCAGAGCAGTACTTC.